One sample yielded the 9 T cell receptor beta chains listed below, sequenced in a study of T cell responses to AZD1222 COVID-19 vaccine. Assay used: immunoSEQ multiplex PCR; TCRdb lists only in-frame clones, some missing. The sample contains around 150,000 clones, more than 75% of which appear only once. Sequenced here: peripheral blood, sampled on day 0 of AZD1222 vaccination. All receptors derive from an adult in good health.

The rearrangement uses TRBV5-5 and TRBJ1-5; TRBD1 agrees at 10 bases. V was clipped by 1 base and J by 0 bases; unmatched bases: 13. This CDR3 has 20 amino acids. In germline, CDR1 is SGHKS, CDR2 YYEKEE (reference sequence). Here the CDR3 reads CASSLWLPGQGHYSNQPQHF. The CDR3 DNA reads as TGTGCCAGCAGCTTGTGGCTGCCGGGACAGGGGCATTATAGCAATCAGCCCCAGCATTTT.

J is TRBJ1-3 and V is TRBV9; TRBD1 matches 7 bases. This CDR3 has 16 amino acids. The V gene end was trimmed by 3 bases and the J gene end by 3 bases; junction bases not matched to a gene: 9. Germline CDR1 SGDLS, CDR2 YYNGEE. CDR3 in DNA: TGTGCCAGCAGCGAGAGAGTGACAGGGAATGGAAACACCATATATTTT. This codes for CASSERVTGNGNTIYF.

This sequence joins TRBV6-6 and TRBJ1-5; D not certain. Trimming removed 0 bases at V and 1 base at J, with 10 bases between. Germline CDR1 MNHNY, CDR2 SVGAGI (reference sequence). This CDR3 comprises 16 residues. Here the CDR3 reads CASSYSIIGSNQPQHF. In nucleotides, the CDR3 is TGTGCCAGCAGTTACTCGATTATAGGGAGCAATCAGCCCCAGCATTTT.

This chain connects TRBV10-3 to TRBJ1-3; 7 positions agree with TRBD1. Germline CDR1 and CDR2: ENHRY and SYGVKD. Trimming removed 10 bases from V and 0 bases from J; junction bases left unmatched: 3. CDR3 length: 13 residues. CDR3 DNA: TGTGCCACCCGGGACAGCTCTGGAAACACCATATATTTT. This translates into CATRDSSGNTIYF.

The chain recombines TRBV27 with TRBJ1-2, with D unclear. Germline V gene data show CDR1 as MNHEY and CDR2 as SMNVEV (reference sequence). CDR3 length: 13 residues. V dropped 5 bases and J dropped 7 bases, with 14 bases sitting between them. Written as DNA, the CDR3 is TGTGCCAGCAGTCCCCTCCGGGGTGGTGGCTACACCTTC. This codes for CASSPLRGGGYTF.

CDR3: CASGLGIPSTEAFF. CDR3 in DNA: TGTGCTAGTGGTTTGGGCATCCCCAGCACTGAAGCTTTCTTT. The rearrangement uses TRBV12-5 and TRBJ1-1; D gene unclear. This CDR3 has 14 residues. The V and J ends lost 1 base and 4 bases respectively, with 10 bases between them. Germline values: CDR1 LGHNT, CDR2 FRNRAP. The variable domain in full, with the rest retrieved from reference TRBV12-5 and TRBJ1-1, is DARVTQTPRHKVTEMGQEVTMRCQPILGHNTVFWYRQTMMQGLELLAYFRNRAPLDDSGMPKDRFSAEMPDATLATLKIQPSEPRDSAVYFCASGLGIPSTEAFFGQGTRLTVV.

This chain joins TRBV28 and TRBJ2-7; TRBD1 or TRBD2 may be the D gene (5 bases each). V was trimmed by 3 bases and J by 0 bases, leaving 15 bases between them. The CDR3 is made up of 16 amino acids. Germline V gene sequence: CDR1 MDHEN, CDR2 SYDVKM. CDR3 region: CASSFPSGRNSYEQYF. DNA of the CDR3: TGTGCCAGCAGTTTCCCTTCAGGGAGAAACTCCTACGAGCAGTACTTC.

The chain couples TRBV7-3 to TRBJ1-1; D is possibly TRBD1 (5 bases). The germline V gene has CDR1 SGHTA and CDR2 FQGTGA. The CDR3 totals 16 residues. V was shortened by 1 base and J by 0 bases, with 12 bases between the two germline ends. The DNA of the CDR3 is TGTGCCAGCAGCTTAAATCAGGGAGGACTGAACACTGAAGCTTTCTTT. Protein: CASSLNQGGLNTEAFF.

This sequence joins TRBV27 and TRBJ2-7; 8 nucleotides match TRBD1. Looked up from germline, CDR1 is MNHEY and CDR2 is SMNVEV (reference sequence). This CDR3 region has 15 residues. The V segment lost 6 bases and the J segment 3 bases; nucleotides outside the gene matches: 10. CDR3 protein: CASRIRTGRIYEQYF. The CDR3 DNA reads TGTGCCAGCAGAATACGGACAGGGCGGATCTACGAGCAGTACTTC.